These T cell receptor beta chains were read from a single sample in a study of graft-versus-host responses after intestinal transplantation. Their target antigens are unknown. Sequenced by immunoSEQ multiplex PCR; TCRdb stores in-frame clones only, minus some. Of about 120,000 clones listed, over 80% were seen once; the top ten hold over 0.1%. The sample in question was unstimulated CD4+ T cells sorted from spleen or lymph node cells, obtained before intestinal transplant. The origin of the receptors is a human donor who received an intestinal transplant. Both conserved end residues are part of each CDR3. D genes are given only for firm matches. For some rows the clone size is stated as once, few or many, or as a class when expanded; others skip it.

V gene: TRBV4-1
D gene: -
clone size: once
CDR3 protein: CASQSGLPTYEQYF

V gene: TRBV19
D gene: -
clone size: -
CDR3 protein: CASSRDLLAVTNQPQHF

V gene: TRBV29-1
D gene: TRBD1
clone size: once
CDR3 protein: CSVVGQGSNQPQHF

V gene: TRBV5-5
D gene: -
clone size: -
CDR3 protein: CASSSEQGMGYTF

V gene: TRBV29-1
D gene: -
clone size: -
CDR3 protein: CSGTEVFYNEQFF

V gene: TRBV7-9
D gene: -
clone size: -
CDR3 protein: CASSLGRGGRSYEQYF

V gene: TRBV5-5
D gene: -
clone size: -
CDR3 protein: CASSLAGKKLFF

V gene: TRBV20-1
D gene: -
clone size: -
CDR3 protein: CSARLTYEQYF

V gene: TRBV2
D gene: TRBD1
clone size: -
CDR3 protein: CASSVKRQGSNQPQHF

V gene: TRBV4-1
D gene: -
clone size: -
CDR3 protein: CASSQDASSGNTIYF

V gene: TRBV2
D gene: -
clone size: -
CDR3 protein: CASRDDNTEAFF

V gene: TRBV2
D gene: TRBD2
clone size: -
CDR3 protein: CATSRILAGGVHEQFF

V gene: TRBV21-1
D gene: -
clone size: -
CDR3 protein: CASSKVGSGTSGRKCNNEQFF

V gene: TRBV5-1
D gene: TRBD1
clone size: -
CDR3 protein: CASSWGQINYGYTF

V gene: TRBV14
D gene: TRBD1
clone size: -
CDR3 protein: CASSHSTGSYEQYF

V gene: TRBV6-6
D gene: TRBD1
clone size: -
CDR3 protein: CASSYSRTGESQPQHF

V gene: TRBV7-8
D gene: -
clone size: -
CDR3 protein: CASSLFRAYEQYF

V gene: TRBV10-3
D gene: -
clone size: -
CDR3 protein: CAISPTASTDTQYF

V gene: TRBV18
D gene: TRBD1
clone size: -
CDR3 protein: CASSRGANEKLFF

V gene: TRBV11-2
D gene: -
clone size: -
CDR3 protein: CASNPAAGFGGEQYF

V gene: TRBV10-3
D gene: -
clone size: -
CDR3 protein: CAISESKGLNEQYF

V gene: TRBV25-1
D gene: -
clone size: -
CDR3 protein: CASSTGVTLGETQYF

V gene: TRBV30
D gene: TRBD2
clone size: -
CDR3 protein: CAWSKREFGEQYF

V gene: TRBV5-1
D gene: TRBD2
clone size: -
CDR3 protein: CASSPSLAADTQYF

V gene: TRBV6-5
D gene: -
clone size: few
CDR3 protein: CASSYSRELNQPQHF

V gene: TRBV5-4
D gene: TRBD1
clone size: once
CDR3 protein: CASSFGTGASNNPGNTIYF

V gene: TRBV5-4
D gene: -
clone size: -
CDR3 protein: CASSLDQHEQYF

V gene: TRBV15
D gene: -
clone size: -
CDR3 protein: CATSYSPRGTQYF

V gene: TRBV20-1
D gene: -
clone size: -
CDR3 protein: CSAVAVHEQYF

V gene: TRBV21-1
D gene: -
clone size: -
CDR3 protein: CAGANEQFF

V gene: TRBV18
D gene: -
clone size: -
CDR3 protein: CASSPQGQFIQYF

V gene: TRBV7-3
D gene: -
clone size: -
CDR3 protein: CASSLGITDTQYF

V gene: TRBV28
D gene: -
clone size: -
CDR3 protein: CASTPRPSYEQYF

V gene: TRBV28
D gene: TRBD1
clone size: -
CDR3 protein: CASIDRGRSQHF

V gene: TRBV20-1
D gene: -
clone size: -
CDR3 protein: CSASIDNEQFF

V gene: TRBV6-5
D gene: TRBD2
clone size: -
CDR3 protein: CASRGDYSYNEQFF

V gene: TRBV7-6
D gene: -
clone size: once
CDR3 protein: CASSLQGNTEAFF

V gene: TRBV6-1
D gene: -
clone size: once
CDR3 protein: CASRDRHQTYQPQHF

V gene: TRBV28
D gene: TRBD1
clone size: -
CDR3 protein: CASRQSGTGAGELFF

V gene: TRBV7-2
D gene: TRBD1
clone size: -
CDR3 protein: CASSPRQGVAKNIQYF

V gene: TRBV28
D gene: -
clone size: -
CDR3 protein: CASSLGGAGETQYF

V gene: TRBV2
D gene: TRBD1
clone size: -
CDR3 protein: CASSEGTGDGCTEAFF

V gene: TRBV12-5
D gene: -
clone size: -
CDR3 protein: CASGLVTGRADTEAFF

V gene: TRBV14
D gene: TRBD2
clone size: -
CDR3 protein: CASSLPGGRSGTQYF

V gene: TRBV6-1
D gene: -
clone size: -
CDR3 protein: CASSEFYTEAFF

V gene: TRBV28
D gene: -
clone size: -
CDR3 protein: CASQGYMNTEAFF

V gene: TRBV7-8
D gene: -
clone size: -
CDR3 protein: CASSLATGGPEAFF

V gene: TRBV11-2
D gene: -
clone size: -
CDR3 protein: CASSLAGVGTDTQYF

V gene: TRBV6-6
D gene: TRBD2
clone size: -
CDR3 protein: CASRSSGRAYEQYF

V gene: TRBV6-5
D gene: -
clone size: few
CDR3 protein: CASSYKASGANVLTF

V gene: TRBV9
D gene: TRBD2
clone size: -
CDR3 protein: CASSKSLAGVSEQFF

V gene: TRBV6-5
D gene: -
clone size: -
CDR3 protein: CASSYSRDWHSPLHF

V gene: TRBV4-2
D gene: TRBD1
clone size: -
CDR3 protein: CASSQEQGRGNTEAFF

V gene: TRBV11-2
D gene: -
clone size: -
CDR3 protein: CASGEGRGRNIQYF

V gene: TRBV27
D gene: -
clone size: once
CDR3 protein: CASSFGSAGNYGYTF

V gene: TRBV5-8
D gene: TRBD1
clone size: few
CDR3 protein: CASSVDRGFGLNEKLFF